This is a list of T cell receptor beta chains from one sample in a study of OX40 agonist ivuxolimab in advanced cancers. The protocol was immunoSEQ multiplex PCR, while the TCRdb copy is restricted to in-frame clones and leaves out a portion. The sample carries 35,000 or so clones, around 82% recorded once. The starting material was CD4+ or CD8+ T cells sorted from blood, obtained in a trial of the OX40 agonist ivuxolimab. Receptors originate from an adult with an advanced solid tumor such as melanoma, head and neck, liver or kidney cancer. The CDR3 runs from the conserved cysteine through the conserved F or W. Fields, in order: D gene, CDR3 length, V gene, clone size, J gene, CDR3 DNA, CDR3 protein. The D gene is left open where the match is weak. The size of a clone is reported for some rows only, either as once, few or many, or as a class for expanded clones.

d_gene: TRBD1
len: 15
v_gene: TRBV4-3
abundance: NA
j_gene: TRBJ1-2
CDR3nt: TGCGCCAGCAGCCAAGATCAGGGGGGGTACTATGGCTACACCTTC
CDR3aa: CASSQDQGGYYGYTF

d_gene: NA
len: 11
v_gene: TRBV5-1
abundance: NA
j_gene: TRBJ2-7
CDR3nt: TGCGCCAGCAGGTTTCCCTACGAGCAGTACTTC
CDR3aa: CASRFPYEQYF

d_gene: NA
len: 16
v_gene: TRBV19
abundance: NA
j_gene: TRBJ1-3
CDR3nt: TGTGCCAGTAGCAAATTCACAGGGCACTCTGGAAACACCATATATTTT
CDR3aa: CASSKFTGHSGNTIYF

d_gene: NA
len: 13
v_gene: TRBV4-1
abundance: NA
j_gene: TRBJ1-4
CDR3nt: TGCGCCAGCAGCCAAGATCGGAGTGAAAAACTGTTTTTT
CDR3aa: CASSQDRSEKLFF

d_gene: TRBD1
len: 15
v_gene: TRBV6-6
abundance: NA
j_gene: TRBJ1-2
CDR3nt: TGTGCCAGCAGTCTCCGTCCCGAGGGGGCTGGGGGCTACACCTTC
CDR3aa: CASSLRPEGAGGYTF

d_gene: TRBD2
len: 14
v_gene: TRBV5-1
abundance: once
j_gene: TRBJ2-7
CDR3nt: TGCGCCAGCAGCCCCTCTGGCGGGGGGTACGAGCAGTACTTC
CDR3aa: CASSPSGGGYEQYF

d_gene: NA
len: 12
v_gene: TRBV5-1
abundance: NA
j_gene: TRBJ2-7
CDR3nt: TGCGCCAGCAGCTGGATGCGGGGCGAGCAGTACTTC
CDR3aa: CASSWMRGEQYF

d_gene: TRBD1
len: 14
v_gene: TRBV10-3
abundance: NA
j_gene: TRBJ2-7
CDR3nt: TGTGCCATCAGGGGGACAGGGGGCGCGGGAAAGCAGTACTTC
CDR3aa: CAIRGTGGAGKQYF

d_gene: NA
len: 17
v_gene: TRBV27
abundance: few
j_gene: TRBJ1-1
CDR3nt: TGTGCCAGCAGTTTCCGCCAGGTCCTTAATACGAACACTGAAGCTTTCTTT
CDR3aa: CASSFRQVLNTNTEAFF

d_gene: TRBD1
len: 13
v_gene: TRBV6-6
abundance: few
j_gene: TRBJ1-1
CDR3nt: TGTGCCAGCAGGGGACAGATGAACACTGAAGCTTTCTTT
CDR3aa: CASRGQMNTEAFF

d_gene: NA
len: 17
v_gene: TRBV21-1
abundance: NA
j_gene: TRBJ2-5
CDR3nt: TGTGCCAGCAGCAAAGCGCGACAAAAGCCGCCCCAAGAGACCCAGTACTTC
CDR3aa: CASSKARQKPPQETQYF

d_gene: TRBD1
len: 16
v_gene: TRBV10-2
abundance: NA
j_gene: TRBJ2-7
CDR3nt: TGCGCCAGCAGGGACCCCCAAGGGACAGGGAGCTACGAGCAGTACTTC
CDR3aa: CASRDPQGTGSYEQYF

d_gene: TRBD1
len: 15
v_gene: TRBV19
abundance: NA
j_gene: TRBJ2-7
CDR3nt: TGTGCCAGTAGTCCGCGCGGACAGGACCTGGACCCGCAGTACTTC
CDR3aa: CASSPRGQDLDPQYF

d_gene: TRBD1
len: 12
v_gene: TRBV30
abundance: NA
j_gene: TRBJ2-7
CDR3nt: TGTGCCTGGAGTGTTGGGACAGCCGAGCAGTACTTC
CDR3aa: CAWSVGTAEQYF

d_gene: TRBD2
len: 17
v_gene: TRBV6-1
abundance: NA
j_gene: TRBJ2-3
CDR3nt: TGTGCCAGCAGTGACTTGACTGGACTAGCAGGCACAGATACGCAGTATTTT
CDR3aa: CASSDLTGLAGTDTQYF

d_gene: NA
len: 15
v_gene: TRBV4-1
abundance: NA
j_gene: TRBJ2-5
CDR3nt: TGCGCCAGCAGCCAAGAGGATTCCGCCGACATGACCCAGTACTTC
CDR3aa: CASSQEDSADMTQYF

d_gene: TRBD1
len: 14
v_gene: TRBV7-2
abundance: few
j_gene: TRBJ1-2
CDR3nt: TGTGCCAGCAGCTTAGCGGGGACAGATTATGGCTACACCTTC
CDR3aa: CASSLAGTDYGYTF

d_gene: TRBD1
len: 14
v_gene: TRBV5-1
abundance: NA
j_gene: TRBJ1-1
CDR3nt: TGCGCCAGTTCCCCGGGACAGGGGTACACTGAAGCTTTCTTT
CDR3aa: CASSPGQGYTEAFF

d_gene: NA
len: 16
v_gene: TRBV6-1
abundance: once
j_gene: TRBJ1-4
CDR3nt: TGTGCCAGCAGTGAAGGGATTGGAAATCTTAATGAAAAACTGTTTTTT
CDR3aa: CASSEGIGNLNEKLFF

d_gene: TRBD2
len: 14
v_gene: TRBV7-9
abundance: few
j_gene: TRBJ2-7
CDR3nt: TGTGCCAGCAGCTTAGGGGAGGGCTTCTACGAGCAGTACTTC
CDR3aa: CASSLGEGFYEQYF

d_gene: NA
len: 15
v_gene: TRBV19
abundance: NA
j_gene: TRBJ1-1
CDR3nt: TGTGCCAGTAGTATCGGGCCCGGTATGGGTACTGAAGCTTTCTTT
CDR3aa: CASSIGPGMGTEAFF

d_gene: TRBD1
len: 12
v_gene: TRBV27
abundance: NA
j_gene: TRBJ1-2
CDR3nt: TGTGCCAGCAGTGACAGGGTAGGAGGCTACACCTTC
CDR3aa: CASSDRVGGYTF

d_gene: TRBD2
len: 16
v_gene: TRBV9
abundance: NA
j_gene: TRBJ2-1
CDR3nt: TGTGCCAGCAGCGTAGAGGAGCGGGGACGGGACAATGAGCAGTTCTTC
CDR3aa: CASSVEERGRDNEQFF

d_gene: NA
len: 14
v_gene: TRBV6-1
abundance: NA
j_gene: TRBJ2-5
CDR3nt: TGTGCCAGCATCCGACAGGCAGGGGGGGAGACCCAGTACTTC
CDR3aa: CASIRQAGGETQYF

d_gene: NA
len: 14
v_gene: TRBV5-1
abundance: NA
j_gene: TRBJ2-3
CDR3nt: TGCGCCAGCAGCTTGGCGGCAGACACGGATACGCAGTATTTT
CDR3aa: CASSLAADTDTQYF

d_gene: NA
len: 13
v_gene: TRBV7-6
abundance: NA
j_gene: TRBJ1-5
CDR3nt: TGTGCCAGCAGCTTTGGCCCTAATCAGCCCCAGCATTTT
CDR3aa: CASSFGPNQPQHF

d_gene: NA
len: 15
v_gene: TRBV6-5
abundance: few
j_gene: TRBJ1-6
CDR3nt: TGTGCCAGCACCCGACAGGAGCCATATAATTCACCCCTCCACTTT
CDR3aa: CASTRQEPYNSPLHF

d_gene: NA
len: 12
v_gene: TRBV30
abundance: NA
j_gene: TRBJ1-2
CDR3nt: TGTGCCTGGAGTACCACCAGGGACGGCTACACCTTC
CDR3aa: CAWSTTRDGYTF

d_gene: NA
len: 15
v_gene: TRBV10-3
abundance: NA
j_gene: TRBJ1-4
CDR3nt: TGTGCCATCAGGCAAGAGAACAGGGCCGAGGAAAAACTGTTTTTT
CDR3aa: CAIRQENRAEEKLFF